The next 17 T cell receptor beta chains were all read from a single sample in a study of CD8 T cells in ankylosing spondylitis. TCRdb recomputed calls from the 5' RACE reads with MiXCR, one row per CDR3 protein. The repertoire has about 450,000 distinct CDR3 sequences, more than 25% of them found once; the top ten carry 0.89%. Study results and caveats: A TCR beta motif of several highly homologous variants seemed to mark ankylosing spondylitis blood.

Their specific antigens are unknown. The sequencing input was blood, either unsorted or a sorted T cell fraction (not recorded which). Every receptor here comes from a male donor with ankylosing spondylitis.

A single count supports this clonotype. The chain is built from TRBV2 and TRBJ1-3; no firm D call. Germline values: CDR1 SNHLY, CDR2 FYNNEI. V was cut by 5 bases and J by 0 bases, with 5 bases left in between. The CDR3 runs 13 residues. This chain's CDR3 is CASSRISGNTIYF. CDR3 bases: TGTGCCAGCAGTCGTATCTCTGGAAACACCATATATTTT. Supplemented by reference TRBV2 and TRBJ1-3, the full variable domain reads EPEVTQTPSHQVTQMGQEVILRCVPISNHLYFYWYRQILGQKVEFLVSFYNNEISEKSEIFDDQFSVERPDGSNFTLKIRSTKLEDSAMYFCASSRISGNTIYFGEGSWLTVV.

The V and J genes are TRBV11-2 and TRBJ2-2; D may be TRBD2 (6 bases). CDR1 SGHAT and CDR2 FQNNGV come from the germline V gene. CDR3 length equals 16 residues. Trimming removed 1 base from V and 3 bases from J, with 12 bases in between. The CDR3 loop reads CASSLGAGLDTGELFF. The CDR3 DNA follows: TGTGCCAGCAGCTTAGGGGCGGGATTGGACACCGGGGAGCTGTTTTTT.

The DNA of the CDR3 is TGTGCCATCCTGAATAGCGGAACTTACAATGAGCAGTTCTTC. Translating gives CAILNSGTYNEQFF. This sequence joins TRBV7-8 and TRBJ2-1; possible D gene TRBD2, 6 bases. The CDR3 sequence is 14 residues long. The germline CDR1 and CDR2 sequences are SGHVS and FQNEAQ. V gave up 10 bases and J gave up 4 bases, with 17 bases separating them.

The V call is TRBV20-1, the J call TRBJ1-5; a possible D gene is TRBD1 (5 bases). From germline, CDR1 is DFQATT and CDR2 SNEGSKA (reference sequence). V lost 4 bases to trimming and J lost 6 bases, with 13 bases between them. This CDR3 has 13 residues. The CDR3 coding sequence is TGCAGTGCTAAGTGGGGCGCCGGTCAGCCCCAGCATTTT. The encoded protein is CSAKWGAGQPQHF.

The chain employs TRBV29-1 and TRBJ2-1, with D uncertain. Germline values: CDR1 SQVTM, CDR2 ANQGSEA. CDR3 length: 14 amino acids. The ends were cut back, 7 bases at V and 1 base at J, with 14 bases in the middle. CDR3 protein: CSATRGRSYNEQFF. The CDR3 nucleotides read TGCAGCGCCACACGTGGTCGTTCCTACAATGAGCAGTTCTTC.

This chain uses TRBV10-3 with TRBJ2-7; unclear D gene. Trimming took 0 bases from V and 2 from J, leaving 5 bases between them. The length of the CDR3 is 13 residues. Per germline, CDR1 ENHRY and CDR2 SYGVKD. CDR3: CAISESTAYEQYV. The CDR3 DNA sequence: TGTGCCATCAGTGAGTCAACAGCCTACGAGCAGTACGTC.

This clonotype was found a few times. For the CDR3, the DNA is TGTGCCAGCAGCCAAGGAGGGGCCGATCAGCCCCAGCATTTT. Its protein is CASSQGGADQPQHF. V gene TRBV3-1 combines with J gene TRBJ1-5; a possible D gene is TRBD1 (5 bases). From germline, CDR1 is LGHDT and CDR2 YNNKEL (reference sequence). V was trimmed by 1 base and J by 5 bases, leaving 9 bases between them. CDR3 length: 14 residues.

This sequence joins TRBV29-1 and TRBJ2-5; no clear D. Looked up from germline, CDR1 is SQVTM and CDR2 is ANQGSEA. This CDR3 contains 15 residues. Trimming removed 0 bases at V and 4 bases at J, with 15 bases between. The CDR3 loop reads CSVEETSWKSETQYF. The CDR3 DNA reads TGCAGCGTTGAAGAGACCTCGTGGAAATCAGAGACCCAGTACTTC.

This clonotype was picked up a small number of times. CDR3 DNA: TGCAGTGCTGGACAGACTAGCGGGAAGTGGGAGACCCAGTACTTC. This gives the protein CSAGQTSGKWETQYF. V is TRBV20-1 and J is TRBJ2-5; 11 bases agree with TRBD2. Germline CDR1 and CDR2: DFQATT and SNEGSKA (reference sequence). V trimming: 5 bases; J trimming: 5 bases; junction bases outside the gene matches: 10. The CDR3 has 15 residues.

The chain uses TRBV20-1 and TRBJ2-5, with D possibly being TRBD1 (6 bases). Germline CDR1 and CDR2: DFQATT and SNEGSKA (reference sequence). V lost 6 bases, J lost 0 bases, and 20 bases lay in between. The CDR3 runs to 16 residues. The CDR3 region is CSAGRDTYLYQETQYF. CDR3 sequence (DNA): TGCAGTGCGGGCCGGGACACTTATTTGTACCAAGAGACCCAGTACTTC.

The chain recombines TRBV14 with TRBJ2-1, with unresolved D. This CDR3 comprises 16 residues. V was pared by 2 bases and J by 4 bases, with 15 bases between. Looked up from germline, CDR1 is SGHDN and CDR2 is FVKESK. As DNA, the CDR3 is TGTGCCAGCAGCCAAAAGAACATAGGATCGTACAATGAGCAGTTCTTC. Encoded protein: CASSQKNIGSYNEQFF.

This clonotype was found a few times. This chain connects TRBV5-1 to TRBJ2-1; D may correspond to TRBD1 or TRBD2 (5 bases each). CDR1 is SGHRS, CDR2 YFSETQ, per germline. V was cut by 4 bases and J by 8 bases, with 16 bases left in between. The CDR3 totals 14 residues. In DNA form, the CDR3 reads TGCGCCAGCAGCCCCGGGGCAGCCGGGGATGAGCAGTTCTTC. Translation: CASSPGAAGDEQFF.

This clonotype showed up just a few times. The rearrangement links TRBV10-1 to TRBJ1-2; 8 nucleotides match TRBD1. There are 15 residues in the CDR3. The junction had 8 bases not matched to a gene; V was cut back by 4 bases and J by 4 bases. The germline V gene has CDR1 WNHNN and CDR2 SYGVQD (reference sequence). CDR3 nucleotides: TGCGCCAGCAGTGCCGGGACAGGTCGACTCTATGGCTACACCTTC. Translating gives CASSAGTGRLYGYTF.

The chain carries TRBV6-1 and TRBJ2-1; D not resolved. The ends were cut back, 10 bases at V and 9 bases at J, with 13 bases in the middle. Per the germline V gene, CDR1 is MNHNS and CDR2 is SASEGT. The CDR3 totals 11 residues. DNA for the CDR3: TGTGCCACCAGAGTGTTTGGTGAGCAGTTCTTC. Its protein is CATRVFGEQFF.

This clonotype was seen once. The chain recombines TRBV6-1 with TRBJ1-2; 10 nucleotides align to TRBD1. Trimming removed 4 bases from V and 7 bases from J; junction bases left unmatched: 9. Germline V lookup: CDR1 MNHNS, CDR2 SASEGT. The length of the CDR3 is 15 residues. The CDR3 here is CASSAGTGEVRGYTF. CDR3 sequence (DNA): TGTGCCAGCAGTGCTGGGACAGGGGAGGTTCGTGGCTACACCTTC.

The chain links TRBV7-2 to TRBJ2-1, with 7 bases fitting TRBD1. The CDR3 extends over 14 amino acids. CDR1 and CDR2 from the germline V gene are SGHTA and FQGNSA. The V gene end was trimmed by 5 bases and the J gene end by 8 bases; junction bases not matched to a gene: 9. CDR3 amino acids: CASSLSTGPYEQFF. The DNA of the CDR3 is TGTGCCAGCAGCCTCTCGACAGGGCCGTATGAGCAGTTCTTC.

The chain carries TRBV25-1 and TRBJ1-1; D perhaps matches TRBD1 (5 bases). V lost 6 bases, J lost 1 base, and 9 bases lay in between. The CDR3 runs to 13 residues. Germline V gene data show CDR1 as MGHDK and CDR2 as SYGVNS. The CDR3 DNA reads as TGTGCCAGCAGAAGGGGAAAGAACACTGAAGCTTTCTTT. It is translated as CASRRGKNTEAFF.